The 11 T cell receptor beta chains presented below share a single source sample, sequenced in a study of cytomegalovirus exposure and HLA in healthy donors. TCRdb's table, derived via immunoSEQ multiplex PCR, lists solely in-frame clones and lacks some. The sample holds around 160,000 clones, around 85% seen once. Sequencing input: PBMCs. The receptor source for this set is a young man in good health and CMV-seropositive.

The V call is TRBV21-1, the J call TRBJ2-7; the table gives TRBD1 as D, unverified against the DNA. TRBV21-1 is designated a pseudogene. The CDR3 has 14 amino acids. The CDR3 DNA is TGTGCCAGCAGCCTCAGGACAGGGAACTACGAGCAGTACTTC. It is translated as CASSLRTGNYEQYF.

This clone was detected only once. J is TRBJ1-2 and V is TRBV6-5, with TRBD1 matching 7 bases. J was trimmed by 4 bases and V by 0 bases; bases with no gene match: 8. This CDR3 spans 16 amino acids. From germline, CDR1 is MNHEY and CDR2 SVGAGI. The CDR3 nucleotides read TGTGCCAGCAGTTACTCGGATGGGACAGTCCTCTATGGCTACACCTTC. This gives the protein CASSYSDGTVLYGYTF.

CDR3 amino acids: CASSQDRDTPYNEQFF. The CDR3 DNA follows: TGCGCCAGCAGCCAAGATAGGGACACCCCATACAATGAGCAGTTCTTC. The chain couples TRBV4-3 to TRBJ2-1; a weak D match, TRBD1 (6 bases). Germline lookup yields CDR1 LGHNA and CDR2 YSLEER. The CDR3 runs to 16 residues. V lost 0 bases to trimming and J lost 4 bases, with 13 bases between them.

The chain uses TRBV12-5 and TRBJ2-3, with 9 bases that match TRBD1. Germline V gives CDR1 LGHNT, CDR2 FRNRAP. The V gene end was trimmed by 1 base and the J gene end by 1 base; junction bases not matched to a gene: 3. This CDR3 is built from 16 residues. In DNA, the CDR3 is TGTGCTAGTGGTTTGGGGACAGGGGAGGGCACAGATACGCAGTATTTT. This codes for CASGLGTGEGTDTQYF.

V is TRBV7-2 and J is TRBJ2-5; 9 bases are shared with TRBD2. The germline CDR1 and CDR2 sequences are SGHTA and FQGNSA. The CDR3 is made up of 15 amino acids. Germline trimming cut 3 bases from V and 5 bases from J; bases unmatched to any gene: 7. This CDR3 reads CASSFTGAGGETQYF. DNA of the CDR3: TGTGCCAGCAGCTTCACGGGGGCGGGAGGGGAGACCCAGTACTTC.

The V and J genes are TRBV10-1 and TRBJ1-3, with D hard to call. CDR3 length equals 14 residues. V was clipped by 7 bases and J by 0 bases, with 10 bases between them. Germline CDR1 reads WNHNN; CDR2 reads SYGVQD (reference sequence). The CDR3 coding sequence is TGCGCCAGCAATGGTACAGCCTCTGGAAACACCATATATTTT. Its translation is CASNGTASGNTIYF.

The chain recombines TRBV7-2 with TRBJ2-2, with D possibly TRBD1 on 6 matching bases. V was clipped by 1 base and J by 5 bases, with 14 bases between them. This CDR3 region has 16 residues. Germline-derived CDR1 and CDR2 are SGHTA and FQGNSA. The chain's CDR3 is CASSLGPRQVTGELFF. As DNA, the CDR3 is TGTGCCAGCAGCTTAGGACCTCGACAGGTGACCGGGGAGCTGTTTTTT.

This chain's CDR3 is CATSRDGGWVETQYF. The CDR3 DNA sequence: TGTGCCACCAGCAGAGACGGGGGATGGGTGGAGACCCAGTACTTC. The V and J genes are TRBV15 and TRBJ2-5; D is perhaps TRBD2 (6 bases). The ends were cut back, 0 bases at V and 5 bases at J, with 13 bases in the middle. CDR1 and CDR2 from the germline V gene are LNHNV and YYDKDF (reference sequence). The CDR3 contains 15 residues.

The rearrangement joins TRBV10-3 to TRBJ2-1, with 12 bases that match TRBD2. The CDR3 runs 17 residues. After removal of 3 bases from V and 4 bases from J, the junction contained 7 bases not matched to a gene. The germline V gene has CDR1 ENHRY and CDR2 SYGVKD. This CDR3 is CAISELGLAGIYNEQFF. CDR3 sequence (DNA): TGTGCCATCAGTGAACTCGGACTAGCGGGGATTTACAATGAGCAGTTCTTC.

The J gene is TRBJ2-2, the V gene TRBV5-8, with 12 bases lining up with TRBD2. This CDR3 has 17 amino acids. The V segment lost 0 bases and the J segment 7 bases; nucleotides outside the gene matches: 7. Germline V gene sequence: CDR1 SGHTS, CDR2 YDEGEE. CDR3 sequence reads: CASSLGLAGEFDGELFF. CDR3 in DNA: TGTGCCAGCAGCTTGGGACTAGCGGGGGAGTTCGACGGGGAGCTGTTTTTT.

This chain uses TRBV27 with TRBJ2-7, with D unresolved. With 0 bases removed from V and 2 bases from J, the gap between germline ends came to 5 bases. The CDR3 totals 13 residues. Per the germline V gene, CDR1 is MNHEY and CDR2 is SMNVEV (reference sequence). Here the CDR3 DNA reads TGTGCCAGCAGTTTATCCCCTACCTACGAGCAGTACTTC. Translating gives CASSLSPTYEQYF.